Detailed here is one T cell receptor (beta chain). Its antigen remains unidentified. This sample was included in a study of CD8+ T cells in alopecia areata. Notes on the study in general: Expanded CD8+ clones among the top 100, and scalp clonality, were significantly decreased by tofacitinib. Scalp and blood retained many expanded lesional clones during tofacitinib.

The V end lost 1 base, the J end lost 0 bases, and 13 bases lay between the germline ends. The CDR3 runs 17 residues. The germline V gene has CDR1 SGHAT and CDR2 FQNNGV. Reverse transcribed after extraction, RNA yielded cDNA as the sequencing template. Profiling relied on immunoSEQ multiplex PCR, and the TCRdb table lists in-frame clones only, not all of them. This table holds about 210,000 clones, under 40% found once. As for treatment: oral pan-JAK inhibitor, 5-10 mg twice daily. The material was CD4+ T cells sorted from blood, obtained at week 34, from a patient treated with tofacitinib. The chain has TRBV11-2 and TRBJ1-5, with a weak D call TRBD1 (6 bases). This receptor was taken from a human donor with alopecia areata. The CDR3 here is CASSLGRQVYSNQPQHF. The CDR3 DNA sequence: TGTGCCAGCAGCTTAGGCCGACAGGTCTATAGCAATCAGCCCCAGCATTTT.